The present entry profiles one T cell receptor beta chain with its context. The V and J ends lost 2 bases and 4 bases, in that order; junction bases with no gene match: 7. CDR3 size: 15 residues. Germline V lookup: CDR1 SGHNT, CDR2 YYREEE (reference sequence). This sample was included in a study of blood T cell repertoires in COVID-19. Study context: Nucleic acid was either cDNA or gDNA, and it came from T cells, B-cell-depleted T cells, or PBMCs.

This table comes from immunoSEQ multiplex PCR, and its TCRdb copy is limited to in-frame clones, with some not included. In the table there are more than 140,000 clones, about 86% of which are singletons. The chain uses TRBV5-4 and TRBJ1-2; 8 bases agree with TRBD1. This receptor was taken from a woman between 55 and 75 years old with acute or convalescent COVID-19. Source material: peripheral blood. CDR3 in DNA: TGTGCCAGCAGCTTACCCGGACAGGGAATCTATGGCTACACCTTC. As protein: CASSLPGQGIYGYTF.